This TCR beta chain came from a study of blood T cell repertoires in COVID-19. The sample holds one count of this clone. The repertoire was sequenced with immunoSEQ multiplex PCR; TCRdb's copy has only in-frame clones and lacks some. In the table there are around 140,000 clones, around 80% of which are singletons. The CDR3 length is 13 residues. Germline-derived CDR1 and CDR2 are GTSNPN and SVGIG (reference sequence). The V and J ends lost 0 bases and 8 bases respectively, with 13 bases between them. The sequence came from a man aged 55 to 70 with active or convalescent COVID-19. This chain links TRBV30 with TRBJ1-2, with D possibly being TRBD1 (6 bases). The material sequenced was peripheral blood. The CDR3 DNA is TGTGCCTGGAGTGTACGGGGGGCTTGGGGCTACACCTTC. Translated, it gives CAWSVRGAWGYTF.